This entry features one T cell receptor beta chain sequence. CD8+ and CD4+ T cells taken from blood had their TCR beta sequenced. TEMRA cells underwent FACS enrichment and CD8+ and CD4+ T cells underwent negative isolation. This entry belongs to a study of CD8 T cells in Susac syndrome. Study-level information: Active disease was present in about 6 of the sequenced Susac syndrome patients, whereas roughly 8 of them were in remission.

Random hexamers were used to reverse transcribe roughly 0.5 to 1 ug of RNA. A multiplex approach, immunoSEQ multiplex PCR, amplified TCR beta CDR3 across 54 Vbeta and 13 Jbeta. MiXCR was run by TCRdb on the immunoSEQ multiplex PCR reads, yielding one entry per CDR3 protein. The sample lists around 200,000 distinct CDR3 sequences; roughly 94% were seen once. The germline CDR1 and CDR2 sequences are MDHEN and SYDVKM. J gave up 1 base and V 9 bases, and 4 bases lay outside the gene matches. There are 14 residues in the CDR3. The sequenced sample was CD8+ T cells from PBMCs. This chain uses TRBV28 with TRBJ2-5, with 11 bases lining up with TRBD2. The receptor comes from a human donor with Susac syndrome. CDR3 protein: CASSSGRAQETQYF. The CDR3, as DNA: TGTGCCAGTAGTAGCGGGAGGGCCCAAGAGACCCAGTACTTC.